Listed here is a single T cell receptor (beta chain). Its antigen is currently unknown. This entry is derived from a study of cytomegalovirus exposure and HLA in healthy donors. Whole-study findings and limits: Whilst most TCR sequences proved rare, a subset of public TCRs occurred across many donors. Among TCR beta chains, those listed as cytomegalovirus-associated numbered some 160. High specificity and sensitivity for cytomegalovirus status were reported for the classifier.

60 Vbeta and 13 Jbeta primers were used in PCR. TCRdb's copy holds only in-frame clones and misses some; the assay was immunoSEQ multiplex PCR. The sample holds over 130,000 clones, about 80% seen once. This CDR3 is built from 14 residues. The V gene lost 6 bases and the J gene lost 4 bases, with 15 bases spanning the gap. Germline V gene lookup returns CDR1 MNHNS and CDR2 SASEGT. Material for sequencing was PBMCs. The TCR was taken from a man aged 25-45 years in good health and CMV-seropositive. The chain has TRBV6-1 and TRBJ1-1; D is perhaps TRBD1 (6 bases). The CDR3: CASSATGLVTEAFF. In DNA form, the CDR3 reads TGTGCCAGCAGCGCTACAGGGTTAGTCACTGAAGCTTTCTTT.